This record covers a single TCR beta chain. The record originates from a study of blood T cell repertoires in COVID-19. Study-wide context: COVID-19 samples, acute and convalescent, were from the United States, Italy and Spain. In each case, the material was cDNA or gDNA derived from T cells, B-cell-depleted T cells, or PBMCs.

As originally analysed: Estimates of nucleated cell counts were drawn from the amplification of reference gene primers. Assay used: immunoSEQ multiplex PCR; TCRdb lists only in-frame clones, some missing. The DNA gave D and trimming, while V, J and clone size come from that table. Seen here are roughly 150,000 clones, roughly four fifths observed once, and the top ten hold approximately 12%. The sequenced sample was peripheral blood. The sequence was obtained from a man between 65 and 85 years old who had recovered from COVID-19.

The CDR3: CASSALAGTGELFF. In nucleotides, the CDR3 is TGCGCCAGCAGCGCCTTAGCCGGCACCGGGGAGCTGTTTTTT. The chain couples TRBV5-1 to TRBJ2-2; no clear D gene. Germline V gene data show CDR1 as SGHRS and CDR2 as YFSETQ. This CDR3 is 14 amino acids long. Trimming pared 4 bases from V and 4 bases from J, leaving 11 bases between.